These 21 T cell receptor beta chains share one sample of origin, sequenced in a study of shared clonotypes between healthy human individuals. The table came from immunoSEQ multiplex PCR; TCRdb's copy has only in-frame clones and leaves some out. The data contain 950,000 to 1,300,000 clones, about 70% of them singletons. Sequencing was carried out using memory CD4+ T cells sorted from blood. Subset noted: CD45RA-negative fraction. These receptors came from a young man in good health.

The V and J genes are TRBV29-1 and TRBJ2-1, with D possibly being TRBD1 or TRBD2 (6 bases each). Per the germline V gene, CDR1 is SQVTM and CDR2 is ANQGSEA. The V end was cut by 7 bases, the J end by 8 bases, with 18 bases between. This CDR3 is 13 amino acids long. Written as DNA, the CDR3 is TGCAGCGCGCGGGACAACCCAGGGCATGAGCAGTTCTTC. It codes for CSARDNPGHEQFF.

The V call is TRBV7-8, the J call TRBJ2-7, with D possibly being TRBD1 (5 bases). Germline values: CDR1 SGHVS, CDR2 FQNEAQ. Between the trimmed V and J ends, which lost 1 base and 6 bases, there was a span of 13 bases. The CDR3 runs to 14 residues. This CDR3 reads CASSLGTHRTEQYF. The CDR3 nucleotides are TGTGCCAGCAGCTTAGGGACACATAGAACCGAGCAGTACTTC.

The gene calls are TRBV5-6 and TRBJ2-7; 9 nucleotides align to TRBD2. The CDR3 is made up of 15 amino acids. The germline gives CDR1 SGHDT, CDR2 YYEEEE. V shed 4 bases, J shed 2 bases, and the junction held 7 bases outside the gene matches. Here the CDR3 reads CASSGGTSSAYEQYF. CDR3 sequence (DNA): TGTGCCAGCAGCGGGGGGACTAGCTCGGCCTACGAGCAGTACTTC. Drawing the rest from reference TRBV5-6 and TRBJ2-7, the complete variable domain is DAGVTQSPTHLIKTRGQQVTLRCSPKSGHDTVSWYQQALGQGPQFIFQYYEEEERQRGNFPDRFSGHQFPNYSSELNVNALLLGDSALYLCASSGGTSSAYEQYFGPGTRLTVT.

This clone occurred once. The V gene is TRBV7-2, the J gene TRBJ2-1; D is possibly TRBD1 or TRBD2 (5 bases each). V lost 5 bases and J 5 bases, leaving 16 bases between the germline ends. CDR1 is SGHTA and CDR2 is FQGNSA in the germline V gene. This CDR3 comprises 15 residues. In DNA, the CDR3 is TGTGCCAGCAGCCCACCCGGGACCCCCCACAATGAGCAGTTCTTC. It encodes CASSPPGTPHNEQFF.

The CDR3 protein is CASSATGSDTEAFF. The DNA for the CDR3 is TGTGCCAGCAGCGCAACAGGGTCGGACACTGAAGCTTTCTTT. This rearrangement joins TRBV5-4 to TRBJ1-1, with D perhaps matching TRBD1 (6 bases). Germline lookup yields CDR1 SGHNT and CDR2 YYREEE (reference sequence). Trimming took off 4 bases at V and 3 bases at J, with 13 bases between the two ends. The CDR3 is 14 amino acids.

The table lists this clone with a few counts. This sequence joins TRBV5-4 and TRBJ1-2, with 7 bases matching TRBD1. Germline lookup yields CDR1 SGHNT and CDR2 YYREEE (reference sequence). The V and J ends lost 5 bases and 5 bases, in that order; junction bases with no gene match: 9. The CDR3 is made up of 14 amino acids. In nucleotides, the CDR3 is TGTGCCAGCAGGGGCCAGGGGGGTTGGTATGGCTACACCTTC. This encodes CASRGQGGWYGYTF. The whole variable domain, remainder taken from reference TRBV5-4 and TRBJ1-2, is ETGVTQSPTHLIKTRGQQVTLRCSSQSGHNTVSWYQQALGQGPQFIFQYYREEENGRGNFPPRFSGLQFPNYSSELNVNALELDDSALYLCASRGQGGWYGYTFGSGTRLTVV.

The chain is built from TRBV13 and TRBJ2-1; D might be TRBD1 or TRBD2, each matching 7 bases. V was trimmed by 5 bases and J by 2 bases, leaving 25 bases between them. The germline CDR1 and CDR2 sequences are PRHDT and FYEKMQ (reference sequence). The CDR3 length is 19 residues. The CDR3 DNA follows: TGTGCCAGCAGCCCACCCTTCAGGGGGAGGGCCGTAACCTACAATGAGCAGTTCTTC. The encoded protein is CASSPPFRGRAVTYNEQFF.

The chain is built from TRBV5-1 and TRBJ2-1; 9 bases are shared with TRBD1. Germline V lookup: CDR1 SGHRS, CDR2 YFSETQ. The CDR3 length is 15 residues. Losses at the gene ends were 3 bases for V and 7 bases for J; bases not matched to a gene: 8. As DNA, the CDR3 is TGCGCCAGCAGCTGGGGACCCGGGACAGGGAATGAGCAGTTCTTC. Amino acids: CASSWGPGTGNEQFF.

This sequence joins TRBV5-4 and TRBJ2-2, with TRBD2 matching over 8 bases. With 1 base clipped from V and 6 bases from J, the junction kept 5 bases outside the gene matches. This CDR3 has 15 amino acids. The germline V gene encodes CDR1 SGHNT and CDR2 YYREEE (reference sequence). The CDR3: CASSLIAGSAGELFF. The CDR3 nucleotides are TGTGCCAGCAGCTTGATAGCGGGAAGCGCCGGGGAGCTGTTTTTT.

The chain recombines TRBV5-6 with TRBJ2-5, with 7 bases fitting TRBD2. CDR3 length: 16 amino acids. The germline CDR1 and CDR2 sequences are SGHDT and YYEEEE. Trimming cost V 3 bases and J 5 bases; bases outside gene matches: 13. The CDR3 DNA sequence: TGTGCCAGCAGCTCGGTGGGTAGCGGGCCGGAGGAGACCCAGTACTTC. As protein: CASSSVGSGPEETQYF. Variable domain in full (rest from reference TRBV5-6 and TRBJ2-5): DAGVTQSPTHLIKTRGQQVTLRCSPKSGHDTVSWYQQALGQGPQFIFQYYEEEERQRGNFPDRFSGHQFPNYSSELNVNALLLGDSALYLCASSSVGSGPEETQYFGPGTRLLVL.

The V gene is TRBV13, the J gene TRBJ2-7, with D perhaps matching TRBD2 (6 bases). In germline, CDR1 is PRHDT, CDR2 FYEKMQ (reference sequence). The CDR3 totals 15 residues. V lost 3 bases to trimming and J lost 2 bases, with 14 bases between them. Here the CDR3 DNA reads TGTGCCAGCAGCTTGGGAGGCAAGGCTACCTACGAGCAGTACTTC. This codes for CASSLGGKATYEQYF.

The CDR3 sequence is CASSQGRANTGELFF. CDR3 bases: TGTGCCAGTAGCCAAGGACGGGCCAACACCGGGGAGCTGTTTTTT. V is TRBV19 and J is TRBJ2-2; D uncertain. Germline V gene sequence: CDR1 LNHDA, CDR2 SQIVND (reference sequence). CDR3 length: 15 residues. V lost 6 bases to trimming and J lost 2 bases, with 13 bases between them.

V and J are TRBV15 and TRBJ2-3; 8 nucleotides match TRBD1. V lost 6 bases and J lost 2; bases outside the gene matches: 10. The CDR3 is 16 amino acids. Germline lookup yields CDR1 LNHNV and CDR2 YYDKDF (reference sequence). CDR3 sequence (DNA): TGTGCCACCAGAGGGGGCAGGCAGGGGGCCACAGATACGCAGTATTTT. Translating gives CATRGGRQGATDTQYF.

This clone was seen a few times. The chain employs TRBV14 and TRBJ1-2, with D unresolved. Per germline, CDR1 SGHDN and CDR2 FVKESK. This CDR3 is built from 14 residues. The V and J ends lost 1 base and 5 bases respectively, with 11 bases between them. CDR3 protein: CASSQGAPFYGYTF. The CDR3 region has the DNA TGTGCCAGCAGCCAAGGCGCACCCTTTTATGGCTACACCTTC.

The chain uses TRBV6-5 and TRBJ2-5, with D possibly matching TRBD2 (7 bases). The CDR3 spans 15 residues. CDR1 and CDR2 (germline): MNHEY, SVGAGI. V lost 2 bases to trimming and J lost 4 bases, with 14 bases between them. CDR3 sequence: CASSYEGGGRETQYF. Written as DNA, the CDR3 is TGTGCCAGCAGTTACGAGGGGGGGGGCCGAGAGACCCAGTACTTC.

This clone was counted only a few times. The gene calls are TRBV5-5 and TRBJ2-1; no reliable D call. Between the trimmed V and J ends, which lost 1 base and 6 bases, there was a span of 11 bases. There are 14 residues in the CDR3. From germline, CDR1 is SGHKS and CDR2 YYEKEE (reference sequence). The CDR3 spells CASSLLGAPNEQFF. In DNA form, the CDR3 reads TGTGCCAGCAGCTTGTTAGGCGCCCCCAATGAGCAGTTCTTC. Drawing the rest from reference TRBV5-5 and TRBJ2-1, the complete variable domain is DAGVTQSPTHLIKTRGQQVTLRCSPISGHKSVSWYQQVLGQGPQFIFQYYEKEERGRGNFPDRFSARQFPNYSSELNVNALLLGDSALYLCASSLLGAPNEQFFGPGTRLTVL.

The V gene is TRBV10-3, the J gene TRBJ2-5; D is ambiguous. Trimming stripped 2 bases from V and 4 bases from J, with 2 bases between. The CDR3 runs 11 residues. In germline, CDR1 is ENHRY, CDR2 SYGVKD. The CDR3 protein is CAISERETQYF. CDR3 nucleotides: TGTGCCATCAGTGAGAGAGAGACCCAGTACTTC.

The chain employs TRBV5-1 and TRBJ2-1; D call uncertain. CDR1 and CDR2 from the germline V gene are SGHRS and YFSETQ. V was cut by 0 bases and J by 0 bases, with 10 bases left in between. This CDR3 region has 16 residues. CDR3 DNA: TGCGCCAGCAGCTTGGAGGGTCTGAGCTCCTACAATGAGCAGTTCTTC. Translation gives CASSLEGLSSYNEQFF.

V gene TRBV2 combines with J gene TRBJ1-5; D is possibly TRBD1 (6 bases). The CDR3 totals 13 residues. The V gene's germline CDR1 is SNHLY and CDR2 FYNNEI. V was pared by 6 bases and J by 6 bases, with 12 bases between. CDR3 residues: CASRVQGIQPQHF. The CDR3 DNA reads as TGTGCCAGCAGGGTACAGGGTATTCAGCCCCAGCATTTT.

The chain is built from TRBV6-5 and TRBJ1-3, with D possibly matching TRBD1 (6 bases). Germline V lookup: CDR1 MNHEY, CDR2 SVGAGI. The V end was cut by 0 bases, the J end by 4 bases, with 13 bases between. This CDR3 contains 16 residues. Here the CDR3 reads CASSYSIQGLGNTIYF. In DNA form, the CDR3 reads TGTGCCAGCAGTTACTCGATCCAGGGGCTGGGAAACACCATATATTTT.

The chain combines TRBV6-4 with TRBJ1-5, with D hard to call. Per the germline V gene, CDR1 is MRHNA and CDR2 is SNTAGT. The CDR3 covers 18 residues. The V end lost 2 bases, the J end lost 0 bases, and 17 bases lay between the germline ends. The CDR3: CASSDPTPQKSSNQPQHF. CDR3 coding DNA: TGTGCCAGCAGTGACCCGACCCCACAGAAAAGTAGCAATCAGCCCCAGCATTTT.